Detailed here is one T cell receptor beta chain. The record originates from a study of blood T cell repertoires in COVID-19. As handled by the study authors: Estimated nucleated cell counts came from reference gene primer amplification. The repertoire was sequenced with immunoSEQ multiplex PCR; TCRdb's copy has only in-frame clones and lacks some. That table supplies the V and J calls and clone size; D and trimming were determined from the DNA. The data hold some 180,000 clones, with 65% to 90% observed a single time. Germline CDR1 is MNHEY and CDR2 is SMNVEV (reference sequence). This CDR3 spans 15 amino acids. Trimming at V came to 8 bases and at J to 10 bases, leaving 16 bases not matched to a gene.

This TCR came from a woman aged 55-75 years with acute COVID-19. Sequencing input: PBMCs or T cells enriched from blood (not recorded which). The genes are TRBV27 and TRBJ2-1; TRBD1 matches at 8 bases. DNA for the CDR3: TGTGCCAGCGGCCGGACAGGGAAGACGGGCAACGAGCAGTTCTTC. Its translation is CASGRTGKTGNEQFF.